One and the same sample provided the 22 T cell receptor beta chains below, sequenced in a study of regulatory T cells in long-lasting Graves disease. For TCR beta, libraries came from iRepertoire HTBI primers and Arm-PCR of CDR3 regions. TCRdb recomputed calls from the multiplex PCR reads with MiXCR, one row per CDR3 protein. The repertoire includes about 300,000 distinct CDR3 sequences, around 21% of them detected once, and 56% sits in the top ten. Time point defined: persistent/refractory GD, antithyroid drugs over 5 years with positive TRAb. PBMC-derived RNA was used for the TCR library. Specimen: peripheral blood mononuclear cells (PBMCs), collected when the disease was refractory, from a patient treated with antithyroid drugs. The receptors derive from a female donor with Graves disease.

This clonotype was observed a handful of times. CDR3 nucleotides: TGTGCCAGCAGCTTAGTCTCTGGGGCCGGGGAGCTGTTTTTT. It specifies CASSLVSGAGELFF. The V and J genes are TRBV7-9 and TRBJ2-2; no definite D call. The CDR3 consists of 14 residues. V gave up 1 base and J gave up 6 bases, with 9 bases separating them. Germline V gene lookup returns CDR1 SEHNR and CDR2 FQNEAQ (reference sequence). The variable domain in full, completed from reference TRBV7-9 and TRBJ2-2, reads DTGVSQNPRHKITKRGQNVTFRCDPISEHNRLYWYRQTLGQGPEFLTYFQNEAQLEKSRLLSDRFSAERPKGSFSTLEIQRTEQGDSAMYLCASSLVSGAGELFFGEGSRLTVL.

The V and J genes are TRBV5-1 and TRBJ1-5, with 8 bases identical to TRBD1. V shed 0 bases and J 7 bases; nucleotides not matched to a gene: 6. The CDR3 runs to 15 residues. Germline CDR1 is SGHRS and CDR2 is YFSETQ. CDR3 DNA sequence: TGCGCCAGCAGCTTGGCAGGACAGGGCTGGCAGCCCCAGCATTTT. It is translated as CASSLAGQGWQPQHF.

This clonotype was counted ten times or more. This chain uses TRBV11-3 with TRBJ2-2; D tentatively fits TRBD1 or TRBD2 (5 bases each). Germline assignment: CDR1 SGHNT and CDR2 YENEEA. The CDR3 runs to 13 residues. V was clipped by 1 base and J by 6 bases, with 6 bases between them. CDR3 bases: TGTGCCAGCAGCTTAGCGGGGCCCGGGGAGCTGTTTTTT. Translating gives CASSLAGPGELFF.

This clonotype was counted a few times. This chain joins TRBV9 and TRBJ1-2; 9 nucleotides agree with TRBD1. V was clipped by 3 bases and J by 7 bases; unmatched bases: 16. The germline CDR1 and CDR2 sequences are SGDLS and YYNGEE. The CDR3 totals 17 residues. CDR3 coding DNA: TGTGCCAGCAGCGACTACAGGGGGCTGGGGATTTCGGCTGGCTACACCTTC. As protein: CASSDYRGLGISAGYTF.

In its sample, this clonotype was seen a few times. The chain recombines TRBV27 with TRBJ2-7, with TRBD2 matching 7 bases. After removal of 2 bases from V and 5 bases from J, the junction contained 6 bases not matched to a gene. CDR3 length: 14 residues. Germline CDR1 and CDR2: MNHEY and SMNVEV (reference sequence). The CDR3 sequence is CASSLRGRANEQYF. The CDR3 DNA reads as TGTGCCAGCAGTTTAAGAGGGAGGGCCAACGAGCAGTACTTC.

The chain is built from TRBV7-9 and TRBJ2-2; TRBD1 or TRBD2 may be the D gene (5 bases each). The V gene's germline CDR1 is SEHNR and CDR2 FQNEAQ (reference sequence). V dropped 5 bases and J dropped 6 bases, with 16 bases sitting between them. The CDR3 consists of 15 residues. The CDR3: CASSLGPGPAGELFF. The CDR3 coding sequence is TGTGCCAGCAGCCTCGGGCCGGGGCCCGCCGGGGAGCTGTTTTTT.

Comments on this clonotype: A much larger clone is a single base away; this may be a read error. The chain joins TRBV7-9 to TRBJ1-1; D uncertain. This CDR3 has 15 amino acids. Germline V CDR1 and CDR2: SEHNR, FQNEAQ (reference sequence). The CDR3, as DNA: TGTGCCAGGAGCTGGCCGGGCATCGGGGACACTGAAGCTTTCTTT. Protein product: CARSWPGIGDTEAFF.

The chain joins TRBV27 to TRBJ1-6; TRBD1 might be the D (5 bases). The germline V gene encodes CDR1 MNHEY and CDR2 SMNVEV (reference sequence). The CDR3 extends over 14 amino acids. V lost 6 bases to trimming and J lost 9 bases, with 15 bases between them. The CDR3 reads CASSPLPGVSPLHF. The DNA of the CDR3 is TGTGCCAGCAGCCCCCTCCCGGGGGTTTCACCCCTCCACTTT.

This clonotype was detected only a few times. This sequence joins TRBV7-8 and TRBJ1-1; D might be TRBD1 (5 bases). This CDR3 region has 15 residues. Germline CDR1 is SGHVS and CDR2 is FQNEAQ. Trimming took off 1 base at V and 2 bases at J, with 11 bases between the two ends. This CDR3 is CASSLEGDFNTEAFF. The CDR3 bases are TGTGCCAGCAGCTTAGAAGGGGACTTTAACACTGAAGCTTTCTTT. The full variable domain, its missing parts supplied by reference TRBV7-8 and TRBJ1-1, is GAGVSQSPRYKVAKRGQDVALRCDPISGHVSLFWYQQALGQGPEFLTYFQNEAQLDKSGLPSDRFFAERPEGSVSTLKIQRTQQEDSAVYLCASSLEGDFNTEAFFGQGTRLTVV.

This clonotype was seen many times. This chain connects TRBV15 to TRBJ2-6, with 10 bases fitting TRBD1. With V trimmed by 8 bases and J by 0 bases, 1 base remained unmatched. CDR1 is LNHNV, CDR2 YYDKDF, per germline (reference sequence). This CDR3 comprises 15 residues. In nucleotides, the CDR3 is TGTGCCACCGGGACAGGGGACTCTGGGGCCAACGTCCTGACTTTC. Translated: CATGTGDSGANVLTF.

The chain combines TRBV5-5 with TRBJ2-2, with unresolved D. The CDR3 contains 16 residues. Germline V lookup: CDR1 SGHKS, CDR2 YYEKEE (reference sequence). With 4 bases removed from V and 6 bases from J, the gap between germline ends came to 19 bases. The DNA of the CDR3 is TGTGCCAGCAGCCCGGAACCCGAGTCCCTCCCCGGGGAGCTGTTTTTT. As protein: CASSPEPESLPGELFF.

The rearrangement uses TRBV2 and TRBJ2-7, with D perhaps given as TRBD1 or TRBD2 (5 bases each). Germline CDR1 SNHLY, CDR2 FYNNEI. Trimming left V 6 bases short and J 2 bases short, with 20 bases between. CDR3 length: 16 amino acids. For the CDR3, the DNA is TGTGCCAGCAGCGCCTTTTTGGGCAGGGAGCCCTACGAGCAGTACTTC. It is translated as CASSAFLGREPYEQYF.

This clonotype occurred many times. The J gene is TRBJ2-5, the V gene TRBV7-2; 14 nucleotides align to TRBD2. V was pared by 5 bases and J by 5 bases, with 7 bases of the junction left unmatched. This CDR3 has 16 residues. Germline CDR1 is SGHTA and CDR2 is FQGNSA. The CDR3 bases are TGTGCCAGCAGCCCCGGACTAGCGGGAGGATACGAGACCCAGTACTTC. Encoded protein: CASSPGLAGGYETQYF.

Comment on this clonotype: A much larger clone differs by one base, so this may be a read error. V is TRBV2 and J is TRBJ2-5, with 7 nucleotides matching TRBD1. There are 12 residues in the CDR3. Germline CDR1 and CDR2: SNHLY and FYNNEI. The V gene end was trimmed by 8 bases and the J gene end by 4 bases; junction bases not matched to a gene: 4. Written as DNA, the CDR3 is TGTGCCAGCCGGGACAGTTTAGAGACCCAGTACTTC. This translates into CASRDSLETQYF.

This clonotype was detected many times. This chain joins TRBV27 and TRBJ2-7; D uncertain. V lost 0 bases, J lost 6 bases, and 9 bases lay in between. CDR1 and CDR2 (germline): MNHEY, SMNVEV (reference sequence). CDR3 length: 13 residues. The CDR3 here is CASSLSGNGEQYF. In DNA form, the CDR3 reads TGTGCCAGCAGTTTATCGGGTAACGGCGAGCAGTACTTC.

This clonotype was counted between two and nine times. The CDR3: CASSPDGMNTEAFF. In nucleotides, the CDR3 is TGTGCCAGCTCGCCGGATGGGATGAACACTGAAGCTTTCTTT. The chain couples TRBV18 to TRBJ1-1; D unclear. This CDR3 is 14 amino acids long. Trimming pared 6 bases from V and 0 bases from J, leaving 11 bases between. CDR1 and CDR2 (germline): KGHSH, LQKENI.

The chain employs TRBV24-1 and TRBJ1-2; TRBD1 matches at 10 bases. The junction had 10 bases not matched to a gene; V was cut back by 4 bases and J by 6 bases. Germline CDR1 reads KGHDR; CDR2 reads SFDVKD. The CDR3 length is 16 residues. CDR3: CATSENPGTGDDGYTF. The CDR3 DNA reads TGTGCCACCAGTGAAAACCCCGGGACAGGGGATGATGGCTACACCTTC.

This clonotype was recorded at least ten times. CDR3 region: CASSYSTGETQYF. The CDR3 nucleotides are TGTGCCAGCAGTTACTCGACAGGGGAGACCCAGTACTTC. The chain couples TRBV6-5 to TRBJ2-5; TRBD1 matches 7 bases. CDR1 and CDR2 from the germline V gene are MNHEY and SVGAGI. V trimming: 0 bases; J trimming: 5 bases; junction bases outside the gene matches: 0. The CDR3 covers 13 residues.

This chain joins TRBV6-1 and TRBJ2-7, with TRBD2 matching over 8 bases. The ends lost 3 bases at V and 3 bases at J; junction bases unmatched: 10. There are 16 residues in the CDR3. CDR1 is MNHNS and CDR2 is SASEGT in the germline V gene. The chain's CDR3 is CASSETLGLAYYEQYF. The CDR3 coding sequence is TGTGCCAGCAGTGAGACCTTAGGACTAGCATACTACGAGCAGTACTTC.

The chain has TRBV12-3 or TRBV12-4 and TRBJ2-3; the match to TRBD1 covers 7 bases. This CDR3 is 14 amino acids long. V trimming: 7 bases; J trimming: 0 bases; junction bases outside the gene matches: 4. The CDR3 here is CASTDRDSTDTQYF. The CDR3, as DNA: TGTGCCAGCACCGACAGGGATAGCACAGATACGCAGTATTTT.

The J gene is TRBJ2-1, the V gene TRBV2; D unresolved. From germline, CDR1 is SNHLY and CDR2 FYNNEI. The CDR3 runs 12 residues. Trimming cost V 2 bases and J 7 bases, with 6 bases left between them. The CDR3 DNA reads as TGTGCCAGCAGTGAACAGAAAAATGAGCAGTTCTTC. Protein: CASSEQKNEQFF.

This clonotype was detected ten times or more. V usage is TRBV7-3 and J usage is TRBJ2-6; TRBD1 aligns across 9 bases. CDR1 is SGHTA and CDR2 is FQGTGA in the germline V gene. V was clipped by 4 bases and J by 2 bases; unmatched bases: 3. The CDR3 spans 16 residues. The CDR3 region is CASSWDRAAGANVLTF. CDR3 sequence (DNA): TGTGCCAGCAGCTGGGACAGGGCTGCTGGGGCCAACGTCCTGACTTTC.